This T cell receptor beta chain emerged from a study of radiation and T cells in renal cell carcinoma. Measured with immunoSEQ multiplex PCR; TCRdb has only the in-frame clones, and not every one. The repertoire has around 120,000 clones, around four fifths of them found once; the top ten carry under 2.5%. Time point reported: blood 2 weeks post-SBRT. The treatment: 15 Gy SBRT to primary tumor, nephrectomy 4 weeks later. Trimming removed 5 bases at V and 2 bases at J, with 5 bases between. The germline CDR1 and CDR2 sequences are SEHNR and FQNEAQ (reference sequence). The CDR3 spans 12 residues. This rearrangement joins TRBV7-9 to TRBJ2-3; no clear D. The source is a woman aged 55 to 70 with renal cell carcinoma. This specimen consisted of blood, obtained from a patient whose treatment included radiotherapy and nephrectomy. CDR3 DNA sequence: TGTGCCAGCAGCCAGGACACAGATACGCAGTATTTT. It codes for CASSQDTDTQYF.